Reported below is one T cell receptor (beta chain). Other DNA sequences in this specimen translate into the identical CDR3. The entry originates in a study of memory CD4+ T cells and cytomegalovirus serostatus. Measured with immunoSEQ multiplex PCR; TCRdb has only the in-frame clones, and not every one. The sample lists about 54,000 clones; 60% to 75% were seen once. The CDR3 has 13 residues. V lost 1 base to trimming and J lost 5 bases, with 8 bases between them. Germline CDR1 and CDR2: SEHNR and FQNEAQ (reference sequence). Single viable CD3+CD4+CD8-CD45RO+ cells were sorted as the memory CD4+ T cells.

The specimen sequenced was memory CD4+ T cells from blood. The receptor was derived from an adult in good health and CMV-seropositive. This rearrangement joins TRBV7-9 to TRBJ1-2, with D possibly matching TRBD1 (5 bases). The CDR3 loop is CASSLGRGYGYTF. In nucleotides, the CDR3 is TGTGCCAGCAGCTTAGGGAGGGGTTATGGCTACACCTTC.